The 9 T cell receptor beta chains below were found in one sample sequenced in a study of T cell repertoires in cytomegalovirus infection (dated by TCRdb to about 2019). Reads for this sample came from an Illumina HiSeq 1500. TCRdb trimmed the raw reads at Q25, called clones with MiXCR and kept productive beta chains. Every CDR3 protein is listed once, alongside the most common genes and DNA of its rows. In this sample the table shows a few hundred thousand distinct CDR3 sequences, over 15% of which occur a single time. Of the sample, 40% to 55% is held by the ten largest clones. The sequencing input was CD8+ T cells from PBMCs. These receptors were taken from a human donor in good health (CMV status not recorded). Some clones in this sample may be carry-over from other donors' samples.

This clonotype has at least ten counts. This chain uses TRBV4-1 with TRBJ2-7, with TRBD1 matching over 7 bases. J was trimmed by 4 bases and V by 3 bases; bases with no gene match: 6. This CDR3 contains 14 residues. Germline-derived CDR1 and CDR2 are MGHRA and YSYEKL. CDR3 in DNA: TGCGCCAGCAGCCAGGTCAGGGGGTCTTACGAGCAGTACTTC. It codes for CASSQVRGSYEQYF.

This clonotype has ten or more counts. The V call is TRBV7-2, the J call TRBJ2-3, with 8 bases matching TRBD1. The CDR3 is 19 amino acids. CDR1 and CDR2 from the germline V gene are SGHTA and FQGNSA. Trimming removed 1 base from V and 0 bases from J; junction bases left unmatched: 12. The chain's CDR3 is CASSLDIVPDRASTDTQYF. CDR3 DNA sequence: TGTGCCAGCAGCTTAGATATCGTGCCGGACAGGGCTAGCACAGATACGCAGTATTTT.

This clonotype has a count of ten or more. This chain connects TRBV7-2 to TRBJ2-3; D is undetermined. This CDR3 region has 19 residues. V lost 3 bases and J lost 2, with 24 bases in between. Germline values: CDR1 SGHTA, CDR2 FQGNSA. The CDR3 DNA reads as TGTGCCAGCAGCTTCCCCAGAACTTCCCTCGTTACCGACACAGATACGCAGTATTTT. It translates to CASSFPRTSLVTDTDTQYF.

This clonotype was recorded at least ten times. J is TRBJ1-6 and V is TRBV7-2; D is unresolved. V was shortened by 1 base and J by 0 bases, with 10 bases between the two germline ends. Germline CDR1 is SGHTA and CDR2 is FQGNSA. The CDR3 covers 17 residues. The CDR3 DNA is TGTGCCAGCAGCTTAGTTTCTTGGAGCTCCTATAATTCACCCCTCCACTTT. Its translation: CASSLVSWSSYNSPLHF.

This clonotype was seen many times. The chain carries TRBV15 and TRBJ2-6; D is uncertain. The CDR3 runs to 17 residues. Germline lookup yields CDR1 LNHNV and CDR2 YYDKDF (reference sequence). V was cut by 6 bases and J by 0 bases, with 15 bases left in between. The CDR3 sequence is CATRAGDGFSGANVLTF. The CDR3 DNA is TGTGCCACCAGAGCTGGAGACGGTTTCTCTGGGGCCAACGTCCTGACTTTC. Supplemented by reference TRBV15 and TRBJ2-6, the full variable domain reads DAMVIQNPRYQVTQFGKPVTLSCSQTLNHNVMYWYQQKSSQAPKLLFHYYDKDFNNEADTPDNFQSRRPNTSFCFLDIRSPGLGDTAMYLCATRAGDGFSGANVLTFGAGSRLTVL.

This clonotype was seen more than once but under ten times. CDR3 amino acids: CASSVTSGGLIYEQYF. Here the CDR3 DNA reads TGTGCCAGCAGTGTGACTAGCGGGGGTCTCATCTACGAGCAGTACTTC. The V and J genes are TRBV28 and TRBJ2-7, with 12 bases that match TRBD2. Germline V gives CDR1 MDHEN, CDR2 SYDVKM. V trimming: 5 bases; J trimming: 3 bases; junction bases outside the gene matches: 8. This CDR3 comprises 16 residues.

This clonotype was picked up a small number of times. This sequence joins TRBV19 and TRBJ2-1; D is ambiguous. The CDR3 consists of 15 residues. Germline CDR1 LNHDA, CDR2 SQIVND (reference sequence). V gave up 3 bases and J gave up 4 bases, with 13 bases separating them. CDR3 sequence reads: CASSISSVTYNEQFF. The CDR3 nucleotides are TGTGCCAGTAGTATTTCCAGCGTAACGTACAATGAGCAGTTCTTC.

This clonotype showed up many times. The chain has TRBV7-8 and TRBJ2-3; 13 nucleotides align to TRBD2. Per germline, CDR1 SGHVS and CDR2 FQNEAQ. The CDR3 covers 16 residues. V shed 3 bases, J shed 4 bases, and the junction held 4 bases outside the gene matches. In DNA, the CDR3 is TGTGCCAGCAGCTTGACTAGCGGGGGGATTCCAGATACGCAGTATTTT. This gives the protein CASSLTSGGIPDTQYF. Full variable domain (rest looked up from reference TRBV7-8 and TRBJ2-3): GAGVSQSPRYKVAKRGQDVALRCDPISGHVSLFWYQQALGQGPEFLTYFQNEAQLDKSGLPSDRFFAERPEGSVSTLKIQRTQQEDSAVYLCASSLTSGGIPDTQYFGPGTRLTVL.

This chain links TRBV20-1 with TRBJ1-1, with unresolved D. Germline V CDR1 and CDR2: DFQATT, SNEGSKA (reference sequence). This CDR3 is built from 14 residues. V lost 3 bases, J lost 4 bases, and 15 bases lay in between. CDR3 sequence reads: CSASPAHRGTEAFF. CDR3 nucleotides: TGCAGTGCTAGCCCAGCCCATCGGGGCACTGAAGCTTTCTTT.